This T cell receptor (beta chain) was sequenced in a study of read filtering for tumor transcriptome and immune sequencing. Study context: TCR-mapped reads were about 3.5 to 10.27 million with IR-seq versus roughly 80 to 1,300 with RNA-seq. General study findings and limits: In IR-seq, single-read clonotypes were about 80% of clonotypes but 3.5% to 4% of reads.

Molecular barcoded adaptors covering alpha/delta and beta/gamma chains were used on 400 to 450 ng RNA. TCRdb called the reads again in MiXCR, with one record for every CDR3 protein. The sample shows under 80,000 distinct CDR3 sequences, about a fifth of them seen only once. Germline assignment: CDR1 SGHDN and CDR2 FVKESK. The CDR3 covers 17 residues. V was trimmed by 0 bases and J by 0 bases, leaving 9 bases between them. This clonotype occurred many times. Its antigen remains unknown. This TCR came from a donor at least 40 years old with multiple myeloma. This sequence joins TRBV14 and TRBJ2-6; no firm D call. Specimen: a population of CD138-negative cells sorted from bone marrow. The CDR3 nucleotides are TGTGCCAGCAGCCAAGATCGTCGACTCTCTGGGGCCAACGTCCTGACTTTC. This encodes CASSQDRRLSGANVLTF.